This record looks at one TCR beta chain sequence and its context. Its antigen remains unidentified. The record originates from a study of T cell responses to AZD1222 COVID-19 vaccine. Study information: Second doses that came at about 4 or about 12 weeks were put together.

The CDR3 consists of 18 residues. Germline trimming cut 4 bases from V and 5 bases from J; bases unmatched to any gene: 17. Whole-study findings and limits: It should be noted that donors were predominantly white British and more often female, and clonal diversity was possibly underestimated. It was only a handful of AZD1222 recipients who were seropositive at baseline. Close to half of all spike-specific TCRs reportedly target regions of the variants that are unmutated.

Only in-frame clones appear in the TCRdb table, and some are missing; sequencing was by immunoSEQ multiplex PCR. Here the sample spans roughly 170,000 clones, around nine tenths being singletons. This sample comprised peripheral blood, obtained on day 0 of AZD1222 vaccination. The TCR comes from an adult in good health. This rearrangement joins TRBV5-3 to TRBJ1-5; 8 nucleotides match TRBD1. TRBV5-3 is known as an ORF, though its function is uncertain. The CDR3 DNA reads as TGTGCCAGAAGCCCGGGACAGGCCGTCGGTCGGTGTCATCAGCCCCAGCATTTT. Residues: CARSPGQAVGRCHQPQHF.